A single sample is the source of the 10 T cell receptor beta chains below, sequenced in a study of cytomegalovirus exposure and HLA in healthy donors. PCR used 60 Vbeta primers and 13 Jbeta primers. Using immunoSEQ multiplex PCR, the repertoire was profiled, and TCRdb retains in-frame clones only, with some absent. The table has about 89,000 clones, about 85% seen once; the top ten hold around 7%. Sequenced material: PBMCs. The receptors shown here come from a man between 35 and 55 years old in good health and CMV-seropositive.

The chain is built from TRBV21-1 and TRBJ1-2; the table assigns TRBD1, which was not confirmed against the DNA. TRBV21-1 is a known pseudogene. The CDR3 has 15 amino acids. The CDR3 protein is CASSNRTGTNYGYTF. The CDR3, as DNA: TGTGCCAGCAGCAATAGGACAGGAACTAACTATGGCTACACCTTC.

This chain links TRBV6-1 with TRBJ2-2; TRBD1 is a possible D gene (6 bases). The CDR3 has 13 residues. Trimming pared 7 bases from V and 4 bases from J, leaving 10 bases between. Germline V gives CDR1 MNHNS, CDR2 SASEGT. The CDR3 is CASTTGPTGELFF. The CDR3 DNA is TGTGCCAGCACTACAGGGCCCACCGGGGAGCTGTTTTTT.

The rearrangement links TRBV19 to TRBJ2-2; maybe TRBD1 (6 bases). The CDR3 runs 12 residues. The germline V gene encodes CDR1 LNHDA and CDR2 SQIVND (reference sequence). V lost 8 bases, J lost 5 bases, and 9 bases lay in between. The chain's CDR3 is CASHRVTGELFF. The CDR3 DNA follows: TGTGCCAGTCACAGGGTAACCGGGGAGCTGTTTTTT.

Comments on this clone: The sample holds other DNA sequences that translate to the same CDR3. The chain combines TRBV7-3 with TRBJ2-7; tentatively, D is TRBD1 (5 bases). There are 15 residues in the CDR3. Trimming removed 5 bases at V and 2 bases at J, with 16 bases between. CDR1 SGHTA and CDR2 FQGTGA come from the germline V gene. As DNA, the CDR3 is TGTGCCAGCAGCCGCTGGGTGGGGCAGGCCTACGAGCAGTACTTC. Its translation: CASSRWVGQAYEQYF.

The CDR3 loop is CASSYPPDRESYEQYF. The CDR3 DNA is TGTGCCAGCAGTTACCCCCCGGACAGGGAATCCTACGAGCAGTACTTC. The chain recombines TRBV6-6 with TRBJ2-5; 8 bases match TRBD1. The J call may be mistaken, given a closer DNA end match to TRBJ2-7. The length of the CDR3 is 16 residues. CDR1 and CDR2 (germline): MNHNY, SVGAGI (reference sequence).

The gene calls are TRBV6-6 and TRBJ2-5; 7 nucleotides match TRBD1. V was clipped by 5 bases and J by 2 bases; unmatched bases: 8. Germline assignment: CDR1 MNHNY and CDR2 SVGAGI (reference sequence). This CDR3 has 15 residues. CDR3 sequence: CASSPDRVPQETQYF. The CDR3, as DNA: TGTGCCAGCAGTCCAGACAGGGTCCCTCAAGAGACCCAGTACTTC.

The V call is TRBV5-4, the J call TRBJ2-1; maybe TRBD2 (7 bases). Germline V gene lookup returns CDR1 SGHNT and CDR2 YYREEE (reference sequence). V was shortened by 4 bases and J by 0 bases, with 14 bases between the two germline ends. This CDR3 spans 16 amino acids. This CDR3 is CASSGGGGSSYNEQFF. The CDR3 DNA reads as TGTGCCAGCAGCGGAGGGGGGGGAAGCTCCTACAATGAGCAGTTCTTC.

The CDR3 is CASSLARISMNTEAFF. The CDR3 DNA reads TGCGCCAGCAGCTTGGCCAGGATTTCTATGAACACTGAAGCTTTCTTT. The V gene is TRBV5-1, the J gene TRBJ1-1, with D hard to call. With 0 bases removed from V and 0 bases from J, the gap between germline ends came to 12 bases. CDR3 length: 16 residues. Germline V gene data show CDR1 as SGHRS and CDR2 as YFSETQ.

A single count supports this clone. This CDR3 reads CAWSVNRTPPPPPLHF. The CDR3 DNA sequence: TGTGCCTGGAGTGTAAATCGTACACCTCCACCCCCACCCCTCCACTTT. The J gene is TRBJ1-6, the V gene TRBV30; D ambiguous. CDR3 length: 16 amino acids. CDR1 GTSNPN and CDR2 SVGIG come from the germline V gene (reference sequence). V was pared by 0 bases and J by 11 bases, with 20 bases between. The full variable domain, in which reference TRBV30 and TRBJ1-6 provide the parts outside the CDR3, is SQTIHQWPATLVQPVGSPLSLECTVEGTSNPNLYWYRQAAGRGLQLLFYSVGIGQISSEVPQNLSASRPQDRQFILSSKKLLLSDSGFYLCAWSVNRTPPPPPLHFGNGTRLTVT.

This clone appeared a single time. At one of its ends the junction is not consistent with the germline gene, which may arise from a read error. This sequence joins TRBV5-1 and TRBJ2-1, with 8 bases that match TRBD2. This CDR3 is 15 amino acids long. CDR1 and CDR2 (germline): SGHRS, YFSETQ. CDR3 region: CASGLASGPYNEQFF. The CDR3 DNA follows: TGCGCCAGCGGCTTGGCTAGCGGGCCTTACAATGAGCAGTTCTTC.